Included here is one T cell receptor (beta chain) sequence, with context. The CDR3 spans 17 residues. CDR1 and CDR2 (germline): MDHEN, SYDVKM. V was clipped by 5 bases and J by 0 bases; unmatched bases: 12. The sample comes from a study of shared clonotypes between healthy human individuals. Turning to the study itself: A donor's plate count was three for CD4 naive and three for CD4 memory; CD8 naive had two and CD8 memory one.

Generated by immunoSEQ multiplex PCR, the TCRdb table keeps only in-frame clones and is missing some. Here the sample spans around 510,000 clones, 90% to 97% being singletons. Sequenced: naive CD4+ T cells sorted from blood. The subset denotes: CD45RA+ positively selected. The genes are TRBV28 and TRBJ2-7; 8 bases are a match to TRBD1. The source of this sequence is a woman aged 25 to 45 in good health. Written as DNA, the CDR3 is TGTGCCAGCAGTCCACGGACAGGGACAAGAACCTCCTACGAGCAGTACTTC. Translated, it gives CASSPRTGTRTSYEQYF.